Sequencing of this T cell receptor beta chain was carried out in a study of T cells after yellow fever vaccination. Study at large: Preparing low-cell-number fractions relied on SMART-Seq v4 Ultra Low Input.

This clonotype was observed a few times. What it binds is not known. Germline lookup yields CDR1 LNHNV and CDR2 YYDKDF (reference sequence). The CDR3 length is 19 residues. Unmatched junction bases numbered 14, after V lost 1 base and J lost 3 bases. Findings of the study overall: Though it reached lower strength, the secondary response hit its peak faster, day 5 versus 15.

A process of 5'RACE template switching, which added a universal primer site and UMIs, was used to make TCR cDNA. TCRdb re-derived calls from the 5' RACE reads in MiXCR, one entry per CDR3 protein. The repertoire holds hundreds of thousands of distinct CDR3 sequences, with about 12% as singletons. This specimen consisted of PBMCs, obtained on the day of the yellow fever booster vaccination. V is TRBV15 and J is TRBJ2-2; the match to TRBD2 covers 7 bases. This clonotype was obtained from a man aged 30 to 45 who received the YFV17D yellow fever vaccine. CDR3 protein: CATSRVPSGGLTDTGELFF. Here the CDR3 DNA reads TGTGCCACCAGCAGAGTCCCTAGCGGAGGCTTAACGGACACCGGGGAGCTGTTTTTT.